These 16 T cell receptor beta chains share one sample of origin, sequenced in a study of T cell responses to AZD1222 COVID-19 vaccine. Sequencing used immunoSEQ multiplex PCR; TCRdb keeps in-frame clones, though not all of them. The top ten hold approximately 15% of the sample, which has about 97,000 clones, about 90% seen once. Sequenced here: peripheral blood, sampled on day 0 of AZD1222 vaccination. These receptor sequences come from an adult in good health.

The chain recombines TRBV3-1 (or the pseudogene TRBV3-2) with TRBJ2-7; TRBD2 matches 14 bases. The CDR3 loop spans 13 amino acids. Trimming cost V 4 bases and J 10 bases; bases outside gene matches: 3. Germline CDR1 is LGHDT and CDR2 is YNNKEL (reference sequence). The CDR3: CASSLGTSGGQYF. CDR3 DNA sequence: TGTGCCAGCAGCCTAGGGACTAGCGGGGGTCAGTACTTC.

The V call is TRBV5-1, the J call TRBJ1-1; a weak D match, TRBD1 (6 bases). The CDR3 extends over 16 amino acids. Deletions cut 4 bases from V and 2 bases from J, with 18 bases between. CDR1 is SGHRS and CDR2 is YFSETQ in the germline V gene. The CDR3 protein is CASSPDNRGRNTEAFF. CDR3 DNA sequence: TGCGCCAGCAGCCCGGATAATCGGGGGCGAAACACTGAAGCTTTCTTT.

This chain uses TRBV7-9 with TRBJ1-3; TRBD1 is a possible D gene (5 bases). V was cut by 5 bases and J by 0 bases, with 14 bases left in between. Germline loops: CDR1 SEHNR, CDR2 FQNEAQ (reference sequence). This CDR3 contains 16 residues. CDR3 in amino acids: CASSLDRLNSGNTIYF. The CDR3 nucleotides are TGTGCCAGCAGCCTAGACAGACTAAACTCTGGAAACACCATATATTTT.

This clone turned up a few times. The chain joins TRBV3-1 (or the pseudogene TRBV3-2) to TRBJ2-1; D uncertain. This CDR3 has 17 amino acids. V dropped 0 bases and J dropped 0 bases, with 12 bases sitting between them. Germline V CDR1 and CDR2: LGHDT, YNNKEL (reference sequence). The CDR3 region has the DNA TGTGCCAGCAGCCAAGACCTTAGCATGAGCTCCTACAATGAGCAGTTCTTC. Translation gives CASSQDLSMSSYNEQFF.

This sequence joins TRBV10-2 and TRBJ1-4; D remains unclear. Trimming left V 7 bases short and J 0 bases short, with 9 bases between. Looked up from germline, CDR1 is WSHSY and CDR2 is SAAADI. This CDR3 contains 14 residues. The chain's CDR3 is CASNRGTTNEKLFF. The DNA for the CDR3 is TGCGCCAGCAACAGAGGGACAACTAATGAAAAACTGTTTTTT.

The chain recombines TRBV5-1 with TRBJ2-1, with 9 bases fitting TRBD2. The ends lost 4 bases at V and 0 bases at J; junction bases unmatched: 5. CDR1 and CDR2 from the germline V gene are SGHRS and YFSETQ. This CDR3 spans 16 amino acids. The CDR3 region has the DNA TGCGCCAGCAGCGGGACTAGCAGTAGCTCCTACAATGAGCAGTTCTTC. Translation: CASSGTSSSSYNEQFF.

The gene calls are TRBV28 and TRBJ1-2; D is unclear. This CDR3 is 12 amino acids long. The germline V and J ends were trimmed by 6 bases and 4 bases, with 9 bases remaining between them. Per the germline V gene, CDR1 is MDHEN and CDR2 is SYDVKM. CDR3 residues: CASSLMGYGYTF. CDR3 DNA sequence: TGTGCCAGCAGCCTCATGGGCTATGGCTACACCTTC.

This chain connects TRBV9 to TRBJ1-2; D may be TRBD1 (5 bases). Germline V gene sequence: CDR1 SGDLS, CDR2 YYNGEE. This CDR3 comprises 15 residues. The V end was cut by 0 bases, the J end by 1 base, with 10 bases between. CDR3 in amino acids: CASSVEGTVNYGYTF. For the CDR3, the DNA is TGTGCCAGCAGCGTAGAGGGGACGGTTAACTATGGCTACACCTTC.

The chain links TRBV18 to TRBJ2-7; 10 bases are a match to TRBD2. CDR1 KGHSH and CDR2 LQKENI come from the germline V gene. The CDR3 runs to 16 residues. The ends lost 0 bases at V and 2 bases at J; junction bases unmatched: 4. As DNA, the CDR3 is TGTGCCAGCTCACCACCCGGGACTAGCGCGACCTACGAGCAGTACTTC. Translating gives CASSPPGTSATYEQYF.

The gene calls are TRBV19 and TRBJ2-6; D not certain. The germline V and J ends were trimmed by 1 base and 2 bases, with 9 bases remaining between them. The CDR3 extends over 16 amino acids. Germline V gives CDR1 LNHDA, CDR2 SQIVND (reference sequence). CDR3 nucleotide sequence: TGTGCCAGTAGTATAGCCGGGTGGGCTGGGGCCAACGTCCTGACTTTC. This translates into CASSIAGWAGANVLTF.

J is TRBJ1-1 and V is TRBV12-3 or TRBV12-4; D is ambiguous. The V gene lost 3 bases and the J gene lost 6 bases, with 11 bases spanning the gap. The CDR3 is 13 residues long. This CDR3 reads CASSFQQRSEAFF. The DNA for the CDR3 is TGTGCCAGCAGTTTTCAACAACGGTCTGAAGCTTTCTTT.

The chain recombines TRBV6-2 or TRBV6-3 with TRBJ1-2, with 9 bases lining up with TRBD1. Unmatched junction bases numbered 4, after V lost 5 bases and J lost 6 bases. Germline CDR1 is MNHEY and CDR2 is SVGEGT. The CDR3 is 13 residues long. CDR3 nucleotide sequence: TGTGCCAGCAGTCAAGGGACAGGGAATGGCTACACCTTC. This translates into CASSQGTGNGYTF.

This clone has just one count. The chain carries TRBV27 and TRBJ1-1, with 9 bases lining up with TRBD1. V was pared by 1 base and J by 1 base, with 10 bases of the junction left unmatched. The CDR3 totals 18 residues. Germline V gives CDR1 MNHEY, CDR2 SMNVEV (reference sequence). CDR3 coding DNA: TGTGCCAGCAGTTTATTACCCCCAGGGACAGGGCCGAACACTGAAGCTTTCTTT. Translation: CASSLLPPGTGPNTEAFF.

J is TRBJ1-2 and V is TRBV5-1; D ambiguous. The CDR3 runs 14 residues. V lost 0 bases and J lost 4, with 10 bases in between. Germline V lookup: CDR1 SGHRS, CDR2 YFSETQ. The CDR3 DNA is TGCGCCAGCAGCTTGGAACGACCGCTCTATGGCTACACCTTC. Translating it yields CASSLERPLYGYTF.

This chain links TRBV19 with TRBJ1-1; D perhaps matches TRBD1 (6 bases). Between the trimmed V and J ends, which lost 1 base and 4 bases, there was a span of 10 bases. Germline V CDR1 and CDR2: LNHDA, SQIVND (reference sequence). This CDR3 region has 14 residues. CDR3 residues: CASSIGGLSTEAFF. Written as DNA, the CDR3 is TGTGCCAGTAGTATAGGGGGGCTCTCCACTGAAGCTTTCTTT.

The rearrangement links TRBV10-3 to TRBJ2-3; D might be TRBD1 or TRBD2, each matching 5 bases. The V gene lost 4 bases and the J gene lost 3 bases, with 17 bases spanning the gap. CDR1 is ENHRY and CDR2 is SYGVKD in the germline V gene. The CDR3 is 16 amino acids. CDR3 residues: CAISGGFGGATDTQYF. In DNA, the CDR3 is TGTGCCATCAGTGGGGGATTTGGGGGAGCAACAGATACGCAGTATTTT.